This entry describes one T cell receptor (beta chain). It has no known antigen specificity. No per-base quality is available; no much larger clone lies one base away. The source of the sample is a study of CD8 T cells in Susac syndrome (dated by TCRdb to between 2019 and 2020). Regarding the study in general: Whether CD8+ T cell activation and differentiation in Susac syndrome was antigen driven was tested using repertoire sequencing. CD8+ T cell repertoire clonality was compared between more than 9 healthy donors, approximately 14 Susac syndrome patients and around 16 multiple sclerosis patients. What the research found in general, with its limitations: The number of individuals in the TCR sequencing and HLA analysis was acknowledged as relatively small.

In the germline V gene (reference sequence), CDR1 corresponds to SEHNR and CDR2 to FQNEAQ. From the cysteine up to the phenylalanine, the CDR3 has a length of 15 residues. The entry retains the CDR3 DNA only, 45 bases that are in frame from base 1. V trim: 6 bases; J trim: 5 bases; unmatched bases: 11. Peripheral blood CD8+ and CD4+ T cells from healthy donors, Susac syndrome patients and multiple sclerosis patients were profiled by high-throughput TCR beta sequencing. The healthy donors served as controls matched for age and sex. Bulk CD8+ and CD4+ T cells were purified magnetically by negative isolation, whereas CD8+ TEMRA cells were enriched by FACS. Blood was collected in EDTA tubes and processed within 24 hours, with PBMCs isolated through density gradient centrifugation. PBMCs destined for TCR sequencing were cryopreserved in liquid nitrogen and later thawed in a 37 °C water bath. The sorted or isolated CD4+, CD8+ and CD8+ TEMRA cells had a purity of 90% or higher.

RNA was extracted with the RNeasy kit and roughly 0.45 to 1 ug was reverse transcribed using random hexamers. The immunoSEQ multiplex PCR assay, which covers 54 Vbeta and 13 Jbeta segments, was used to amplify TCR beta CDR3 regions. Bias from PCR amplification was corrected by using a synthetic template baseline for primer optimization and for computational correction. The paper's data handling went like this. Reads were annotated to V, D and J genes according to IMGT and were analyzed with immunoSEQ Analyzer, with only productive sequences retained. Clonality was computed as one minus Shannon entropy normalized by log2 of the number of productive unique sequences. For each patient and control, public and private clones were evaluated among the 100 most prevalent clones. Clones were defined as Susac-specific if absent from the healthy and MS cohorts, from under 1,200 published viral clones and from other ImmuneACCESS disease sequences. TCRdb trimmed public reads at Q25 via fastp, called clones via MiXCR and kept in-frame beta chains. Each entry is one CDR3 protein sequence, shown with its most common DNA and genes. The authors' filters were not applied to this entry. Present in this sample are fewer than 150,000 distinct CDR3 sequences, 85% to 95% of which were seen just once. The top ten clonotypes cover 0.27% of the sample.

The TCR originated in a human donor in good health. The chain couples TRBV7-9 to TRBJ2-7, with 9 bases matching TRBD1. Specimen: CD8+ T cells from PBMCs. The nucleotides are TGTGCCAGCAGTTCCCGGGACAGGGCCGAAAACGAGCAGTACTTC. This sequence encodes CASSSRDRAENEQYF.